This TCR beta chain originates from a study of Ad26.COV2.S vaccination and SARS-CoV-2 variants (dated by TCRdb to the early 2020s). In the study overall: Vaccine-arm donors came from COV1001, a multicentre, randomized, double-blind, placebo-controlled phase I-IIa trial of Ad26.COV2.S in healthy adults. Ad26.COV2.S was administered intramuscularly at 5 x 10^10 or 1 x 10^11 viral particles, either as a single shot or as two shots given 56 days apart. TCRbeta repertoire sequencing served as the tool for gauging how specific and how broad the SARS-CoV-2-reactive T cell receptors were following Ad26.COV2.S vaccination. The TCR-sequenced set comprised approximately 32 samples: around 20 Ad26.COV2.S vaccine recipients, 5 placebo recipients and 8 SARS-CoV-2 convalescent individuals. Trial participants were randomized into five groups of five, in which low-dose or high-dose Ad26.COV2.S was given once or twice, or placebo was given on both occasions. Throughout the experiments and outcome assessment, investigators stayed blinded to trial group allocation.

The CDR3 numbers 13 residues from cysteine through phenylalanine. Just CDR3 DNA is preserved here, 39 bases in frame from base 1. V is cut by 6 bases and J by 3 bases, and the space between the germline ends is 11 bases. On the study overall, not on this receptor specifically: Compared with placebo recipients, Ad26.COV2.S recipients showed higher spike-specific TCR breadth (P = 0.0014). The study was not powered for comparison of responses between vaccine doses or regimens. The authors noted that total T cell responses may have been underestimated by the TCR breadth and depth analyses. Non-spike TCR breadth was comparable between vaccine and placebo recipients, consistent with the vaccine containing only spike. Substantial breadth of spike-specific CD8+ and CD4+ T cell responses was reported after vaccination.

The immunoSEQ Assay was used to sequence TCRbeta CDR3 regions. After extraction, genomic DNA underwent amplification by bias-controlled multiplex PCR, followed by high-throughput sequencing. The authors' pipeline ran thus. To quantify the absolute abundance of every unique TCRbeta CDR3 region, sequences were collapsed and filtered. T cell fraction was estimated by normalizing TCRbeta template counts to usable DNA, which was measured by amplifying reference genes present in all nucleated cells. Repertoire TCRs were annotated as SARS-CoV-2-specific when V gene, CDR3 amino acid sequence and J gene were exactly matched to a known reactive TCR set. The reference SARS-CoV-2 TCR set was obtained from MIRA and was filtered for enrichment in COVID-19-positive ImmuneCODE repertoires, whereby public or cross-reactive TCRs were removed. Using the MIRA antigens, annotated TCRs were further analysed by specific ORF or by position within an ORF. Breadth was defined as annotated unique rearrangements over total unique productive rearrangements; depth was the summed frequency of those rearrangements. TCR breadth was compared between groups using two-sided Wilcoxon rank-sum tests. This immuneACCESS table, as held by TCRdb, lists in-frame sequences with V and J called but not all clones. Of the missing ones, under half trace to an unresolved V gene in checked studies; the others have no known cause. That table supplies the V and J calls and clone size; D and trimming were determined from the DNA. The sample table records about 400,000 clones; around 89% of these occur just once. Around 2% of the sample is held by the ten biggest clonotypes.

Remarks on this clone: Its antigen has not been determined. Base qualities are missing; no much larger clone stands one base away.

The treatment or condition label for this specimen denotes: some 20 received Ad26.COV2.S at low or high dose, single or two shots; 5 received placebo; per-sample allocation not given. Repertoires of vaccine and placebo recipients were sequenced from samples taken on day 63 after the first injection. Cohort 1b enrolled roughly 25 adults aged 18-55 years at a single site in Boston, USA, between 29 July and 7 August 2020. As a vaccine, Ad26.COV2.S was a replication-incompetent adenovirus type 26 vector that expressed a prefusion-stabilized SARS-CoV-2 spike protein derived from the original Wuhan strain.

The sequence came from a person aged 18-60 years who received the Ad26.COV2.S COVID-19 vaccine or a placebo. Sequencing was performed on peripheral blood, taken in a trial of Ad26.COV2.S vaccine versus placebo. Here the chain combines TRBV12-3 or TRBV12-4 and TRBJ2-5; tentative D gene TRBD1, with 5 bases matching. For the CDR3, the sequence is CASSPDREETQYF. The sequence in DNA is TGTGCCAGCAGCCCTGACAGAGAAGAGACCCAGTACTTC.